This T cell receptor (beta chain) originates from a study of technical replicates of blood from several donors. V was shortened by 5 bases and J by 3 bases, with 14 bases between the two germline ends. The V gene's germline CDR1 is MNHNS and CDR2 SASEGT. The CDR3 runs 14 residues. Clones were sequenced by immunoSEQ multiplex PCR, and TCRdb holds only the in-frame ones, with some missing. The sample has about 88,000 clones; 92% are singletons. The chain combines TRBV6-1 with TRBJ2-7; the D gene is possibly TRBD1 (5 bases). Sequenced sample: T cells isolated from PBMCs. The TCR originated in a human donor in good health. In nucleotides, the CDR3 is TGTGCCAGCAGTCTACCAGGGTCCGACTACGAGCAGTACTTC. Translation: CASSLPGSDYEQYF.